This T cell receptor beta chain was captured in a study of blood T cell repertoires in COVID-19. Generated by immunoSEQ multiplex PCR, the TCRdb table keeps only in-frame clones and is missing some. The sample yields tens of thousands of clones, 82% seen once. About this clone itself: One end of the junction fails to match germline, which may point to a read error.

Sequencing was carried out using peripheral blood. The sequence derives from a man in his sixties with acute or convalescent COVID-19.

CDR3 DNA sequence: TGCAGTGCTAGGACCCCTCTAGCCTTC. As protein: CSARTPLAF. The gene calls are TRBV20-1 and TRBJ1-2, with no clear D. This CDR3 comprises 9 residues. Germline CDR1 and CDR2: DFQATT and SNEGSKA (reference sequence).